The clone carrying this T cell receptor beta chain was observed many times. As yet, its antigen is unknown. This specimen comes from a study of blood T cells in healthy people across ages. Overall study findings and caveats: The study found TCR beta diversity correlated strongly with naive T cell percentage. Nothing was known about donor CMV status, and this possibly confounded expanded clonotype changes.

Germline V CDR1 and CDR2: SEHNR, FQNEAQ (reference sequence). The ends were cut back, 6 bases at V and 6 bases at J, with 15 bases in the middle. This CDR3 region has 13 residues. No fewer than 5 micrograms of total RNA were isolated from every sample. A second PCR of about 6 to 12 cycles used a sample-barcoded 5' primer and a J-beta primer mix. Via MiXCR, TCRdb re-called the 5' RACE reads, giving one row per CDR3 protein. The sample yields some 640,000 distinct CDR3 sequences, roughly 31% seen once. The receptor was derived from a woman of 80 years or more in good health. This chain connects TRBV7-9 to TRBJ2-7; D is perhaps TRBD2 (6 bases). Sequencing used blood. CDR3 DNA sequence: TGTGCCAGCAGGACGTCCGGAGGGCGCGAGCAGTACTTC. Translated: CASRTSGGREQYF. The entire variable domain, with the rest obtained from reference TRBV7-9 and TRBJ2-7, is as follows: DTGVSQNPRHKITKRGQNVTFRCDPISEHNRLYWYRQTLGQGPEFLTYFQNEAQLEKSRLLSDRFSAERPKGSFSTLEIQRTEQGDSAMYLCASRTSGGREQYFGPGTRLTVT.